This T cell receptor (beta chain) was sequenced in a study of blood T cells in healthy people across ages. V trimming: 3 bases; J trimming: 3 bases; junction bases outside the gene matches: 7. This CDR3 region has 16 residues. Germline CDR1 reads SQVTM; CDR2 reads ANQGSEA. Through a sample-barcoded 5' primer and a J-beta primer mix, a second PCR was run for about 6 to 11 cycles. TCRdb re-analysed the 5' RACE reads in MiXCR, keeping a single row per CDR3 protein. In the table there are roughly 1,000,000 distinct CDR3 sequences, around 25% of which are singletons. These data also featured in a second study, about T cells of mothers and their children.

This TCR was recovered from a girl aged 2 to 9 in good health. The V gene is TRBV29-1, the J gene TRBJ2-2, with TRBD1 matching over 10 bases. Sequenced sample: blood. This CDR3 reads CSVDTGTGAYTGELFF. CDR3 coding DNA: TGCAGCGTTGATACCGGGACAGGGGCTTACACCGGGGAGCTGTTTTTT.